This TCR beta chain is drawn from a study of beta chain features in type 1 diabetes. Study-wide background: No age, gender or cell yield differences were seen between patients and healthy donors.

This clone was seen only a few times. Antigen unknown. The junction had 7 bases not matched to a gene; V was cut back by 6 bases and J by 7 bases. Germline lookup yields CDR1 ENHRY and CDR2 SYGVKD. CDR3 length: 14 amino acids. Isolated RNA was reverse transcribed in full, so expressed TCRB transcripts were sequenced. Some clones are missing from TCRdb's copy, which holds only in-frame ones; the method was immunoSEQ multiplex PCR. The sample yields roughly 300,000 clones, 11% to 15% seen once. Study results and limitations: When VDJ junctions were examined, type 1 diabetes patients showed fewer insertions and more deletions. Sequencing the cDNA could make cells with high TCR expression show up more than they should. TCRB repertoires of naive, central memory and Treg cells appeared more similar among patients than among healthy donors.

This chain connects TRBV10-3 to TRBJ2-1; 9 nucleotides line up with TRBD2. The sample consisted of central memory CD4+ T cells from blood. The source of this sequence is a man younger than 40 in good health. The CDR3 loop is CAIRLAGEGNEQFF. CDR3 DNA sequence: TGTGCCATCAGATTAGCGGGAGAAGGGAATGAGCAGTTCTTC.